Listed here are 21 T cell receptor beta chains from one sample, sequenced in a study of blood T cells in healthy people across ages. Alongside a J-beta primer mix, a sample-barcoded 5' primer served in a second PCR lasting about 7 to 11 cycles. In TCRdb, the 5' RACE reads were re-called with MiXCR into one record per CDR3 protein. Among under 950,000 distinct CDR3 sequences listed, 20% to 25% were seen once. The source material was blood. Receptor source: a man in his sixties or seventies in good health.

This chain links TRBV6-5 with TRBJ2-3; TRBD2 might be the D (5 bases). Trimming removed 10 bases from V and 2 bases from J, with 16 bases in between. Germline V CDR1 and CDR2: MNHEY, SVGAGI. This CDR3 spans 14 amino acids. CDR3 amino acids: CATRLGGPTDTQYF. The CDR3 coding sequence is TGTGCCACCCGGCTGGGCGGGCCCACAGATACGCAGTATTTT.

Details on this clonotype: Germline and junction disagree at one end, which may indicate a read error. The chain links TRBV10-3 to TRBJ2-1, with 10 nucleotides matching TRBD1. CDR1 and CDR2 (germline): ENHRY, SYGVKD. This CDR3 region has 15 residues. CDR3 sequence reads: CAISERDRGRNEHFF. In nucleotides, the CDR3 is TGTGCCATCAGCGAACGGGACAGGGGTCGGAATGAGCACTTCTTC.

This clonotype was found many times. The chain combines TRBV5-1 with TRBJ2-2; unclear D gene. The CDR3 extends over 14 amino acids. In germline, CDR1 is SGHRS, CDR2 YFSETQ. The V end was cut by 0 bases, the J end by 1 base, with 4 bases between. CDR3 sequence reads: CASSLELNTGELFF. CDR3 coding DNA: TGCGCCAGCAGCTTGGAGTTGAACACCGGGGAGCTGTTTTTT.

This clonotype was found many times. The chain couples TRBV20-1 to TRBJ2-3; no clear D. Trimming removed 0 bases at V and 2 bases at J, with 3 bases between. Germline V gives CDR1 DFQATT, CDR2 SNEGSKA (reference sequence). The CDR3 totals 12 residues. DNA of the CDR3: TGCAGTGCTAGAGATCCCACAGATACGCAGTATTTT. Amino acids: CSARDPTDTQYF.

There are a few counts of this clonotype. CDR3 coding DNA: TGTGCCAGCAGTTTGGTTTTCGGGTTAGCCAAAAACATTCAGTACTTC. It translates to CASSLVFGLAKNIQYF. The chain is built from TRBV12-3 or TRBV12-4 and TRBJ2-4, with D unclear. The CDR3 sequence is 16 residues long. V was trimmed by 3 bases and J by 0 bases, leaving 12 bases between them.

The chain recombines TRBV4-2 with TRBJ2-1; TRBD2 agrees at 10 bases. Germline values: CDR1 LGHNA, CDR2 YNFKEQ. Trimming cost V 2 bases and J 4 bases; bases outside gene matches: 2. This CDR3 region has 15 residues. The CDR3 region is CASSQTAGGYNEQFF. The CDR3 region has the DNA TGTGCCAGCAGCCAAACAGCGGGGGGGTACAATGAGCAGTTCTTC.

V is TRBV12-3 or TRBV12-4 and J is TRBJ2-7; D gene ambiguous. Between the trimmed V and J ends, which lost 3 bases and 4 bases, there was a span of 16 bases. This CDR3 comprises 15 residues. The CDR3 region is CASSLAVIIPYEQYF. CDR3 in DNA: TGTGCCAGCAGTTTGGCGGTGATTATACCTTACGAGCAGTACTTC.

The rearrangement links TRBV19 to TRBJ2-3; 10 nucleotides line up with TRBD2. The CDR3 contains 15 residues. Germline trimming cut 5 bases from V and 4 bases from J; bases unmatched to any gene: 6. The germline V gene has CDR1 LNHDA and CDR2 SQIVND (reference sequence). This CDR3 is CASSSPAGGPDTQYF. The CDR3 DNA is TGTGCCAGTAGTTCTCCAGCGGGAGGGCCAGATACGCAGTATTTT.

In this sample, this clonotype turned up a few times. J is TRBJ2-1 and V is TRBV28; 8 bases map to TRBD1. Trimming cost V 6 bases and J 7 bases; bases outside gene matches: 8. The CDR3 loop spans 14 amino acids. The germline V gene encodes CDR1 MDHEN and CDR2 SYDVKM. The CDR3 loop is CASRPQGEYNEQFF. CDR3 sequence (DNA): TGTGCCAGCAGACCACAGGGGGAGTATAATGAGCAGTTCTTC. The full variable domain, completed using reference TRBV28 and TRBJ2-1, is DVKVTQSSRYLVKRTGEKVFLECVQDMDHENMFWYRQDPGLGLRLIYFSYDVKMKEKGDIPEGYSVSREKKERFSLILESASTNQTSMYLCASRPQGEYNEQFFGPGTRLTVL.

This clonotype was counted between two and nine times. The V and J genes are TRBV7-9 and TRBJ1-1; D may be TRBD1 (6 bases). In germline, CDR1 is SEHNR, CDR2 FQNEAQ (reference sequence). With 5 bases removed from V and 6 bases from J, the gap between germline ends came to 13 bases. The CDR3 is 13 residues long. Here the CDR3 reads CASSPHRVAEAFF. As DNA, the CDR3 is TGTGCCAGCAGCCCCCACAGGGTAGCTGAAGCTTTCTTT.

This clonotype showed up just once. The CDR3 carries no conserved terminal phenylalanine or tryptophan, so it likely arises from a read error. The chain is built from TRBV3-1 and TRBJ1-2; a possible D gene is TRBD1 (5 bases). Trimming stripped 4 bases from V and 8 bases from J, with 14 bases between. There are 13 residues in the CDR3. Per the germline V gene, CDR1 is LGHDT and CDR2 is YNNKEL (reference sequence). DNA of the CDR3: TGTGCCAGCAGCCTCGGGACGGGAAACGGCTACACCCTC. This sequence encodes CASSLGTGNGYTL.

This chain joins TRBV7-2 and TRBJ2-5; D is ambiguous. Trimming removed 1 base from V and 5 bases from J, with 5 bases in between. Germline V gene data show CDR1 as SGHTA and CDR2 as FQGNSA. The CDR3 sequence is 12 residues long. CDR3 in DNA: TGTGCCAGCAGCTTAGGCTCGGAGACCCAGTACTTC. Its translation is CASSLGSETQYF. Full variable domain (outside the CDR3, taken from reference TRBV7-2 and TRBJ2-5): GAGVSQSPSNKVTEKGKDVELRCDPISGHTALYWYRQSLGQGLEFLIYFQGNSAPDKSGLPSDRFSAERTGGSVSTLTIQRTQQEDSAVYLCASSLGSETQYFGPGTRLLVL.

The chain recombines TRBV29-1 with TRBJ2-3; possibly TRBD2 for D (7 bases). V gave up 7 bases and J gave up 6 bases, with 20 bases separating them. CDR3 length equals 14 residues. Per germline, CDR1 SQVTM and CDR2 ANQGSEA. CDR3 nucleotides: TGCAGCGCCAAAGTGGGGGGGGCTGGGGATACGCAGTATTTT. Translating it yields CSAKVGGAGDTQYF.

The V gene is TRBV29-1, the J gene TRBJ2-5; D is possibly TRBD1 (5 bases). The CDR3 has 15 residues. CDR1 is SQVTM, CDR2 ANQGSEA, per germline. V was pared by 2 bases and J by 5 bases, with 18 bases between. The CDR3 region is CSVEKTNRREETQYF. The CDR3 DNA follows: TGCAGCGTTGAAAAGACAAACAGGAGAGAGGAGACCCAGTACTTC.

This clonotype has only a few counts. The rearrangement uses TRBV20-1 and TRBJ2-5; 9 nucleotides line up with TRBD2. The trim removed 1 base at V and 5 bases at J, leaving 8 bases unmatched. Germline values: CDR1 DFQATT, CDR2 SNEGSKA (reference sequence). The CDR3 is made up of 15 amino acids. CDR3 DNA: TGCAGTGCTAGAGCGCCTAGCGGGATTGGGGAGACCCAGTACTTC. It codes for CSARAPSGIGETQYF.

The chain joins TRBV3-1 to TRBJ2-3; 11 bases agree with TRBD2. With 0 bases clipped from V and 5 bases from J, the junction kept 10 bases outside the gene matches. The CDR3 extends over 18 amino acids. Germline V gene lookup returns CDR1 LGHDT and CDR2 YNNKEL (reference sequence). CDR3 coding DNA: TGTGCCAGCAGCCAAGACCCAAGACTAGCGGGACAAGGAGATACGCAGTATTTT. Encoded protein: CASSQDPRLAGQGDTQYF.

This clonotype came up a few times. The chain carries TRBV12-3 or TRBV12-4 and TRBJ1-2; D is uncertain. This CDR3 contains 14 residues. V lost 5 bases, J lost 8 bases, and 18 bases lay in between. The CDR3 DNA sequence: TGTGCCAGCAGTCCAACCGGGCGGGCCTGGGGCTACACCTTC. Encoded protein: CASSPTGRAWGYTF.

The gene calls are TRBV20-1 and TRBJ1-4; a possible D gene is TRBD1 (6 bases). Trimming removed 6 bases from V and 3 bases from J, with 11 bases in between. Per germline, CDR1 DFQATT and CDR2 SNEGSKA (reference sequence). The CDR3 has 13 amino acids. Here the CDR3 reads CSALDSANEKLFF. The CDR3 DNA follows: TGCAGTGCCCTGGACAGCGCTAATGAAAAACTGTTTTTT.

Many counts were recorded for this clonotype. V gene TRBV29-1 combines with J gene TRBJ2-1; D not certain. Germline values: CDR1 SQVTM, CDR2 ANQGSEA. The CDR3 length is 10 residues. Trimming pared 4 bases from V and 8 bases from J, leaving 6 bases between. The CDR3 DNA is TGCAGCGTTGCTCTCTATGAGCAGTTCTTC. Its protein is CSVALYEQFF.

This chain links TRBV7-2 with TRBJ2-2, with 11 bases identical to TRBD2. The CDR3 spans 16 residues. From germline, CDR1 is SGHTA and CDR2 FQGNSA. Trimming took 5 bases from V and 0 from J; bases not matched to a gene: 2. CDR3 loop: CASSGTSGPNTGELFF. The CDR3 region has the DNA TGTGCCAGCAGCGGGACTAGCGGACCGAACACCGGGGAGCTGTTTTTT.

The CDR3 region is CASSNRQGGAIGSNYGYTF. The CDR3 DNA is TGCGCCAGCAGCAACCGACAGGGTGGAGCTATCGGTTCTAACTATGGCTACACCTTC. This chain connects TRBV5-1 to TRBJ1-2; 7 bases are shared with TRBD1. The CDR3 covers 19 residues. Germline values: CDR1 SGHRS, CDR2 YFSETQ. V was pared by 4 bases and J by 0 bases, with 18 bases of the junction left unmatched.